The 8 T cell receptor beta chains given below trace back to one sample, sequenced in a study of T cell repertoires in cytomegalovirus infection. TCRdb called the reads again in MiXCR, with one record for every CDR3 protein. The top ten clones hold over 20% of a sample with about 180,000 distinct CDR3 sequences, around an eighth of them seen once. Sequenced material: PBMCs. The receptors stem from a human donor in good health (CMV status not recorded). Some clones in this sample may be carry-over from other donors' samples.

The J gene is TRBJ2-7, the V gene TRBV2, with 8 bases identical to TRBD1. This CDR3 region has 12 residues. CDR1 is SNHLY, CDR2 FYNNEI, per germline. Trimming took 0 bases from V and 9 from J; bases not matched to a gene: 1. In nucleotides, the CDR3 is TGTGCCAGCAGTGAAGCCCAGGGGGCGCAGTACTTC. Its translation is CASSEAQGAQYF.

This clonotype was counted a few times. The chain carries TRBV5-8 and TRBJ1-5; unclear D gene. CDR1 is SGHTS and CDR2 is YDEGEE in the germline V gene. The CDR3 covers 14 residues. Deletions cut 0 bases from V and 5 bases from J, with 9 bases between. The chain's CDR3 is CASSLANMYQPQHF. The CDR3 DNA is TGTGCCAGCAGCTTGGCCAACATGTATCAGCCCCAGCATTTT.

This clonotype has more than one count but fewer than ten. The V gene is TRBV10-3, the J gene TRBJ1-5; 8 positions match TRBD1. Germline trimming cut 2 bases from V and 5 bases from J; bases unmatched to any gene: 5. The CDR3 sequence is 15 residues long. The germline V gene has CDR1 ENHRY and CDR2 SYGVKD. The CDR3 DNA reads TGTGCCATCAGTGAGCCCGGGACAGGTTATCAGCCCCAGCATTTT. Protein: CAISEPGTGYQPQHF.

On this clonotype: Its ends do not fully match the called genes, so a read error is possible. CDR3: CATRGSSGASYKQYF. The CDR3 coding sequence is TGTGCCACCCGGGGATCTAGCGGAGCCTCCTACAAGCAGTACTTC. The chain joins TRBV10-3 to TRBJ2-7; TRBD2 matches 7 bases. Germline CDR1 ENHRY, CDR2 SYGVKD. The CDR3 spans 15 residues.

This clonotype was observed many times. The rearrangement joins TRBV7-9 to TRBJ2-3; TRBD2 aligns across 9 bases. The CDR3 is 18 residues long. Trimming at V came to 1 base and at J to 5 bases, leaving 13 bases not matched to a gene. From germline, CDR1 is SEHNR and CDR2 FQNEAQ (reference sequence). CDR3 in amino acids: CASSLEGSGSGGLDTQYF. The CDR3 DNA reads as TGTGCCAGCAGCTTAGAGGGTTCCGGAAGCGGGGGGCTAGATACGCAGTATTTT.

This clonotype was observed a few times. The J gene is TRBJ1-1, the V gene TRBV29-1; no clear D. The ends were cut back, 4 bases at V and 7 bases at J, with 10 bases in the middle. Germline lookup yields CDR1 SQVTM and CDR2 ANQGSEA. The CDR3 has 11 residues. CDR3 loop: CSVADVIEAFF. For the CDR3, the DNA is TGCAGCGTTGCGGACGTAATTGAAGCTTTCTTT.

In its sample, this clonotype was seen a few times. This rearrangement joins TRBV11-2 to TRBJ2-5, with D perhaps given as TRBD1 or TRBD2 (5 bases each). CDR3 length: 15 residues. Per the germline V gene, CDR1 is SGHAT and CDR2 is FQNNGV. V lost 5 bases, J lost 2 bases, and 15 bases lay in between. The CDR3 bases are TGTGCCAGCAGCCCGAGGGGCCTTTTGCAAGAGACCCAGTACTTC. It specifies CASSPRGLLQETQYF.

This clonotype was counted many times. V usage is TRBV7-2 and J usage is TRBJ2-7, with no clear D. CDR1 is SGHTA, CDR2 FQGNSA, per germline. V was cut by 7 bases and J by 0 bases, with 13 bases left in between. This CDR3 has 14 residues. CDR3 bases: TGTGCCAGCACCATATCAGTAAGCTCCTACGAGCAGTACTTC. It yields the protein CASTISVSSYEQYF.